This T cell receptor (beta chain) was sequenced during a study of Tregs in tolerant kidney transplant recipients. General study findings and limits: The most relevant donor-specific Treg TCRbeta repertoire apparently came from expansion with activated donor B cells.

The repertoire was sequenced with immunoSEQ multiplex PCR; TCRdb's copy has only in-frame clones and lacks some. The sample comprises tens of thousands of clones, less than 90% of which are singletons, and around 4% rests with the top ten. Comment on this clone: What it recognizes is unknown.

CDR1 is SEHNR and CDR2 is FQNEAQ in the germline V gene (reference sequence). The CDR3 runs to 14 residues. J was trimmed by 2 bases and V by 5 bases; bases with no gene match: 2. The receptor's source is a human donor in good health. The chain employs TRBV7-9 and TRBJ2-5; TRBD2 matches at 10 bases. Sequencing was done on a sample of CD4+ T cells from blood. CDR3 DNA: TGTGCCAGCAGCACGACTAGCGGGCAAGAGACCCAGTACTTC. Protein: CASSTTSGQETQYF.